This T cell receptor beta chain was captured in a study of regulatory T cells in long-lasting Graves disease. Germline V gene sequence: CDR1 GTSNPN, CDR2 SVGIG (reference sequence). V gave up 1 base and J gave up 9 bases; unmatched junction bases: 8. The CDR3 loop spans 15 amino acids. The time point is: newly diagnosed GD, antithyroid drugs for less than 3 months. Construction of the TCR library relied on RNA isolated from PBMCs. Building the TCR beta libraries relied on iRepertoire HTBI primers, and CDR3 regions underwent Arm-PCR. MiXCR was run by TCRdb on the multiplex PCR reads, yielding one entry per CDR3 protein. This table has approximately 400,000 distinct CDR3 sequences, 15% appearing once. This clonotype was counted at least ten times. The same sample was also studied in work on T cells in Graves' hyperthyroidism and ophthalmopathy.

V usage is TRBV30 and J usage is TRBJ2-2; 10 bases align to TRBD2. Sample: peripheral blood mononuclear cells (PBMCs), taken at new diagnosis, from a patient treated with antithyroid drugs. This sequence was found in a woman between 40 and 50 years old with Graves disease. CDR3 loop: CAWSEAGGPVWELFF. The CDR3 DNA reads TGTGCCTGGAGTGAAGCGGGAGGGCCTGTGTGGGAGCTGTTTTTT.